This T cell receptor beta chain was sequenced in a study of cytomegalovirus exposure and HLA in healthy donors. Study summary: Among the approximately 430 donors who were genotyped, approximately 84% fell in the genetic ancestry cluster that is associated with self-reported Caucasian donors.

V lost 7 bases and J 0 bases, leaving 12 bases between the germline ends. The length of the CDR3 is 13 residues. Germline CDR1 and CDR2: SQVTM and ANQGSEA. PCR employed 60 Vbeta and 13 Jbeta primers. TCRdb's copy holds only in-frame clones and misses some; the assay was immunoSEQ multiplex PCR. The sample holds around 97,000 clones, around 61% seen once. Broader study findings: The study recorded over 150 TCR beta chains that were cytomegalovirus-associated. The records held CMV serostatus as the only immune exposure information.

Of note for this clone: What it binds is not known.

Donors sampled were nominally healthy, though unrecorded immune exposures were likely. The chain employs TRBV29-1 and TRBJ1-1, with D possibly TRBD1 on 5 matching bases. The sequenced sample consisted of PBMCs. The source is a woman aged 45-65 years in good health and CMV-seronegative. This chain's CDR3 is CSALTVMNTEAFF. Written as DNA, the CDR3 is TGCAGCGCCCTGACAGTTATGAACACTGAAGCTTTCTTT.